These 9 T cell receptor beta chains originate from one sample sequenced in a study of CD8+CD57+ T cells in acquired aplastic anemia (dated by TCRdb to the late 2010s). Expansion of CD8+CD57+ cells had been shown by flow cytometry in the patients chosen for sequencing. The instrument was an Illumina HiSeq 2000. Genomic DNA served as template for TCR beta VDJ combination and CDR3 sequence profiling. TCRdb reworked the public reads: Q25 trimming with fastp, MiXCR clone assembly, productive beta chains retained. Rows are combined by CDR3 protein, so each entry shows the most common genes and DNA. The sample data list about 260,000 distinct CDR3 sequences, and approximately 86% of these were observed just once. The ten largest clones represent about 41% of the sample. The sequenced sample was sorted CD4+, CD8+, or CD8+CD57+ T cells (not recorded which) from PBMCs. The receptors shown here come from a human donor with aplastic anemia.

This rearrangement joins TRBV20-1 to TRBJ1-1; TRBD1 matches at 9 bases. Germline trimming cut 6 bases from V and 7 bases from J; bases unmatched to any gene: 3. This CDR3 contains 11 residues. Germline V gene sequence: CDR1 DFQATT, CDR2 SNEGSKA (reference sequence). The CDR3 coding sequence is TGCAGTGCATTGGGACAGGGTGAAGCTTTCTTT. This translates into CSALGQGEAFF.

This clonotype was seen many times. The chain links TRBV7-8 to TRBJ2-1; TRBD2 might be the D (5 bases). The CDR3 consists of 16 residues. Trimming removed 3 bases from V and 8 bases from J, with 20 bases in between. Germline V gives CDR1 SGHVS, CDR2 FQNEAQ. This CDR3 is CASSLAGGNGQDEQFF. CDR3 DNA sequence: TGTGCCAGCAGCTTGGCGGGCGGAAACGGTCAGGATGAGCAGTTCTTC.

The chain employs TRBV7-2 and TRBJ2-6; tentative D call: TRBD2 (5 bases). V was clipped by 0 bases and J by 15 bases, with 21 bases between them. Germline assignment: CDR1 SGHTA and CDR2 FQGNSA. The CDR3 sequence is 16 residues long. The CDR3, as DNA: TGTGCCAGCAGCTTAGCGGGTAGCGCCGACTATGGCGACCTGACTTTC. It specifies CASSLAGSADYGDLTF.

The chain links TRBV7-3 to TRBJ2-3; TRBD1 matches 7 bases. From germline, CDR1 is SGHTA and CDR2 FQGTGA. The CDR3 runs 14 residues. Losses at the gene ends were 8 bases for V and 15 bases for J; bases not matched to a gene: 20. In nucleotides, the CDR3 is TGTGCCAGCTCGAGACAGGGCAACGCCGTTGAACACTATTTT. Its protein is CASSRQGNAVEHYF. The full variable domain, rest sourced from reference TRBV7-3 and TRBJ2-3, is GAGVSQTPSNKVTEKGKYVELRCDPISGHTALYWYRQSLGQGPEFLIYFQGTGAADDSGLPNDRFFAVRPEGSVSTLKIQRTERGDSAVYLCASSRQGNAVEHYFGPGTRLTVL.

In this sample, this clonotype turned up a few times. The chain couples TRBV19 to TRBJ1-1, with D hard to call. Germline V gene sequence: CDR1 LNHDA, CDR2 SQIVND (reference sequence). V dropped 5 bases and J dropped 13 bases, with 26 bases sitting between them. This CDR3 comprises 15 residues. CDR3 sequence: CASSLASGAYNEHFF. Here the CDR3 DNA reads TGTGCCAGTAGTTTAGCTAGCGGAGCCTACAATGAGCATTTCTTT.

This sequence joins TRBV2 and TRBJ1-2; D might be TRBD1 (5 bases). Trimming removed 6 bases from V and 4 bases from J, with 12 bases in between. In germline, CDR1 is SNHLY, CDR2 FYNNEI. CDR3 size: 13 residues. CDR3 residues: CASSSGPGYGYTF. The CDR3 coding sequence is TGTGCCAGCAGCTCGGGACCCGGCTATGGCTACACCTTC.

V gene TRBV7-2 combines with J gene TRBJ2-7; no reliable D call. V lost 3 bases, J lost 4 bases, and 25 bases lay in between. Germline V lookup: CDR1 SGHTA, CDR2 FQGNSA. The CDR3 totals 18 residues. The CDR3 DNA is TGTGCCAGCAGCTTTGATCGAGGTCCCGAAACGCAGTATTACGAGCAGTACGTC. Translating gives CASSFDRGPETQYYEQYV.

Points on this clonotype: Given the absence of the conserved phenylalanine or tryptophan at the CDR3 end, a read error is likely. No DNA is shown, since the ends of the CDR3 on it are uncertain; the CDR3 is the one TCRdb lists. The V gene is TRBV9, the J gene TRBJ1-2; the table's D call, TRBD1, has no DNA check behind it. The CDR3 is 13 amino acids long, termini counted. CDR1 is SGDLS and CDR2 is YYNGEE in the germline V gene. The CDR3 sequence is CASSQGDRQGDTT.

The V and J genes are TRBV15 and TRBJ2-7; D is ambiguous. This CDR3 spans 15 amino acids. V gave up 10 bases and J gave up 4 bases, with 23 bases separating them. Germline CDR1 is LNHNV and CDR2 is YYDKDF (reference sequence). DNA for the CDR3: TGTGCCAGCAGTAGGGCAGCGCCCCTCCTGTACGAGCAGTACTTC. It encodes CASSRAAPLLYEQYF.